Included here is one TCR beta chain sequence, with context. Antigen unknown. The CDR3 is cut off 3 residues early in the read; its end comes from the germline J gene. The data were obtained in a study of T cells in women clearing cervical HPV infection. Study at large: Blood came at first lesion visit for cases, post-clearance for controls.

The V end lost 2 bases, the J end lost 4 bases, and 9 bases lay between the germline ends. Germline values: CDR1 MNHNS, CDR2 SASEGT. The CDR3 consists of 13 residues. immunoSEQ multiplex PCR used an average of around 1,200 ng genomic DNA. Assay used: immunoSEQ multiplex PCR; TCRdb lists only in-frame clones, some missing. This sample contains 20,000 to 25,000 clones. Findings and limits, study-wide: Unknown T-cell numbers per sample may underlie the richness differences. TRBV6-7 relative abundance averaged about 0.11% in cases and under 0.2% in controls.

The sequence was obtained from a woman between 18 and 70 years old with a cervical HPV16 infection that either progressed to CIN3+ or cleared (not recorded which). The sequenced material came from blood buffy coat. The chain combines TRBV6-1 with TRBJ2-7; tentatively, D is TRBD1 (5 bases). The CDR3 loop reads CASSESRVYEQYF. CDR3 DNA (partial): TGTGCCAGCAGTGAAAGCAGGGTTTACGAG.